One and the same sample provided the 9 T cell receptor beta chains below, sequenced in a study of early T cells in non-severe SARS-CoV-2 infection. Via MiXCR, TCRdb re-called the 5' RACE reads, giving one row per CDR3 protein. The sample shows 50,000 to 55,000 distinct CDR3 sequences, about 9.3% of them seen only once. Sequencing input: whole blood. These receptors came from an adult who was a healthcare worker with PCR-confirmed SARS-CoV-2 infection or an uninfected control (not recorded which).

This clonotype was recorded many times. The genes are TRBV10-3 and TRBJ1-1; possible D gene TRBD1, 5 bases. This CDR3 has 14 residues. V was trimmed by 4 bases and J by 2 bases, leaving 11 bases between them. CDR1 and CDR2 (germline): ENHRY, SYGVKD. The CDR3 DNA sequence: TGTGCCATCAGTGGGGGCCAGAAAAACACTGAAGCTTTCTTT. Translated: CAISGGQKNTEAFF.

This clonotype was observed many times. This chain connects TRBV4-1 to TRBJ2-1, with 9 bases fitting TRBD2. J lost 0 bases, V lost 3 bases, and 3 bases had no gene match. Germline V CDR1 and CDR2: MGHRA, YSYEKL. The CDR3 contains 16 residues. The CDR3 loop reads CASSQREGHSYNEQFF. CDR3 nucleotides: TGCGCCAGCAGCCAGCGGGAGGGCCACTCCTACAATGAGCAGTTCTTC.

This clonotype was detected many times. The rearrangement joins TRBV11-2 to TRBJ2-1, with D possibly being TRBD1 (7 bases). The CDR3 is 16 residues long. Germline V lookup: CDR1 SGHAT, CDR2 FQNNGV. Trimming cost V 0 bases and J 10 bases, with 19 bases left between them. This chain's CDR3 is CASSLDGFPGGQEQFF. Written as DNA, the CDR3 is TGTGCCAGCAGCTTAGATGGATTCCCCGGGGGACAGGAGCAGTTCTTC.

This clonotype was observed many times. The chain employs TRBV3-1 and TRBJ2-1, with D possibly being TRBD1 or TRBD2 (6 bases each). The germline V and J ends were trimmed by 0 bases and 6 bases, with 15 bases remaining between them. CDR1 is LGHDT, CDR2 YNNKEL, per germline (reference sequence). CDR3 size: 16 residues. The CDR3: CASSQDDGGGFNEQFF. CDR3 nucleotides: TGTGCCAGCAGCCAAGACGACGGAGGGGGTTTCAATGAGCAGTTCTTC.

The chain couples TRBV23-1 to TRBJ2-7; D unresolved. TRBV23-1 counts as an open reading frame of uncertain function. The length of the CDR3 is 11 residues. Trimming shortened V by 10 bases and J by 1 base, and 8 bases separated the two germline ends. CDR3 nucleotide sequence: TGCGCCAATAATTGGTCCTACGAGCAGTACTTC. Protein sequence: CANNWSYEQYF.

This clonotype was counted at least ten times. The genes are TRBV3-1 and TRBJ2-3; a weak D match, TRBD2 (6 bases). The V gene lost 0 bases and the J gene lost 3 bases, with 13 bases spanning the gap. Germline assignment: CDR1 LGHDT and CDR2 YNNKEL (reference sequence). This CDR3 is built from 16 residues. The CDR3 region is CASSQDAAGSTDTQYF. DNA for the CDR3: TGTGCCAGCAGCCAAGACGCGGCGGGATCTACAGATACGCAGTATTTT.

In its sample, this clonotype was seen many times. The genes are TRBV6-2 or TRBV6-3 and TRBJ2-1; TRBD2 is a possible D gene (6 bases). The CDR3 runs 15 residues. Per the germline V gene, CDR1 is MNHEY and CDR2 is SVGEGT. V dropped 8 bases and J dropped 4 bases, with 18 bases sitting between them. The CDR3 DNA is TGTGCCAGCGCCGGGGACTTAGCTCTATACAATGAGCAGTTCTTC. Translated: CASAGDLALYNEQFF.

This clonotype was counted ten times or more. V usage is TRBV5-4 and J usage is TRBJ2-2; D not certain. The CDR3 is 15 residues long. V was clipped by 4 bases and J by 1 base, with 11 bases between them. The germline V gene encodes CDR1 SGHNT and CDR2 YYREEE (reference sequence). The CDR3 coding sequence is TGTGCCAGCAGCAACCGGAAAATGAACACCGGGGAGCTGTTTTTT. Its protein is CASSNRKMNTGELFF.

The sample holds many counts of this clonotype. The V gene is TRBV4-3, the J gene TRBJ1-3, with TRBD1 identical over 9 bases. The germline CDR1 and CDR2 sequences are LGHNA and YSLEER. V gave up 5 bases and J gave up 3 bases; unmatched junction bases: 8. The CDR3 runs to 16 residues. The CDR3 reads CASSGETGGYGNTIYF. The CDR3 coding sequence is TGCGCCAGCAGCGGCGAGACAGGGGGTTATGGAAACACCATATATTTT.